This entry describes one TCR beta chain. Its antigen is still unknown. The record originates from a study of CD8+ T cells in alopecia areata. Study-level findings and limits: Higher clonality was seen in lesional scalp than in normal scalp, especially in alopecia totalis/universalis.

Treatment here: oral pan-JAK inhibitor, 5-10 mg twice daily. The CDR3 is made up of 15 amino acids. V lost 1 base and J 0 bases, leaving 7 bases between the germline ends. Germline values: CDR1 MGHRA, CDR2 YSYEKL. cDNA reverse transcribed from extracted RNA served as the sequencing template. The method was immunoSEQ multiplex PCR; TCRdb's version includes in-frame clones alone and lacks a portion of them. The table lists around 290,000 clones, 58% of them singletons. The receptor comes from a human donor with alopecia areata. Material: CD4+ T cells sorted from blood, obtained at week 24, from a patient treated with tofacitinib. V gene TRBV4-1 combines with J gene TRBJ2-1; D call uncertain. CDR3 in DNA: TGCGCCAGCAGCCAAGCCCCGGGCTCCTACAATGAGCAGTTCTTC. It yields the protein CASSQAPGSYNEQFF.